Here is one TCR beta chain with its context. Its antigen remains unknown. The entry originates in a study of shared clonotypes between healthy human individuals. The CDR3 loop spans 11 amino acids. CDR1 is SNHLY and CDR2 is FYNNEI in the germline V gene. V lost 6 bases to trimming and J lost 5 bases, with 8 bases between them. CD8 cells classed as naive were CD45RO-negative and positively selected for CCR7, excluding terminally differentiated effector memory CD45RA+ cells. Donors were Caucasian adults residing in Nashville, Tennessee, USA. Study-level findings and limits: Sequencing depth was expected to affect clonotype sharing among donors. Some naive CD4 clonotypes, 4% to 6%, turned up in common across a few donors.

The repertoire was sequenced with immunoSEQ multiplex PCR; TCRdb's copy has only in-frame clones and lacks some. The table records around 550,000 clones, around 95% of them present only once. The chain has TRBV2 and TRBJ2-7; no clear D gene. Sequenced: naive CD8+ T cells sorted from blood. This clonotype was obtained from a woman in her twenties or thirties in good health. The CDR3 coding sequence is TGTGCCAGCAGCTTGTACCACGAGCAGTACTTC. Amino acids: CASSLYHEQYF. The full variable domain, its missing parts supplied by reference TRBV2 and TRBJ2-7, is EPEVTQTPSHQVTQMGQEVILRCVPISNHLYFYWYRQILGQKVEFLVSFYNNEISEKSEIFDDQFSVERPDGSNFTLKIRSTKLEDSAMYFCASSLYHEQYFGPGTRLTVT.